The next 10 T cell receptor beta chains were all read from a single sample in a study of cytomegalovirus exposure and HLA in healthy donors. Amplification used 60 Vbeta primers and 13 Jbeta primers. The assay was immunoSEQ multiplex PCR, and TCRdb's table has in-frame clones only and misses some. The table has roughly 140,000 clones, 60% to 80% seen once. The sample taken for sequencing was PBMCs. Receptor source: a woman between 50 and 59 years old in good health and CMV-seronegative.

The rearrangement uses TRBV6-5 and TRBJ2-6; 8 bases align to TRBD2. The V gene end was trimmed by 4 bases and the J gene end by 2 bases; junction bases not matched to a gene: 4. The CDR3 has 16 amino acids. The V gene's germline CDR1 is MNHEY and CDR2 SVGAGI. The CDR3 region is CASSSGGRTGANVLTF. The CDR3 DNA reads as TGTGCCAGCAGTTCAGGCGGGAGGACTGGGGCCAACGTCCTGACTTTC.

The J gene is TRBJ2-7, the V gene TRBV9; D is unresolved. The CDR3 is 12 residues long. Germline loops: CDR1 SGDLS, CDR2 YYNGEE. The germline V and J ends were trimmed by 5 bases and 3 bases, with 9 bases remaining between them. CDR3 coding DNA: TGTGCCAGCAGTAGTTCCTTCTACGAGCAGTACTTC. Amino acids: CASSSSFYEQYF.

This sequence joins TRBV14 and TRBJ1-3; D is possibly TRBD1 (6 bases). Germline-derived CDR1 and CDR2 are SGHDN and FVKESK. The CDR3 has 16 amino acids. Trimming took off 1 base at V and 2 bases at J, with 12 bases between the two ends. The CDR3: CASSQVQGWTGNTIYF. The CDR3 region has the DNA TGTGCCAGCAGCCAAGTACAGGGCTGGACTGGAAACACCATATATTTT. The variable domain in full, completed from reference TRBV14 and TRBJ1-3, reads EAGVTQFPSHSVIEKGQTVTLRCDPISGHDNLYWYRRVMGKEIKFLLHFVKESKQDESGMPNNRFLAERTGGTYSTLKVQPAELEDSGVYFCASSQVQGWTGNTIYFGEGSWLTVV.

This chain joins TRBV19 and TRBJ1-5; TRBD1 aligns across 7 bases. Germline CDR1 is LNHDA and CDR2 is SQIVND (reference sequence). Trimming removed 3 bases from V and 6 bases from J; junction bases left unmatched: 8. The CDR3 has 15 residues. For the CDR3, the DNA is TGTGCCAGTAGTATCCCCGACAGGGCGGCTCAGCCCCAGCATTTT. This sequence encodes CASSIPDRAAQPQHF.

This chain links TRBV29-1 with TRBJ1-2; possible D gene TRBD1, 5 bases. Germline CDR1 SQVTM, CDR2 ANQGSEA. V lost 3 bases and J lost 1, with 9 bases in between. The CDR3 totals 13 residues. In nucleotides, the CDR3 is TGCAGCGTTGAGACAGCCCTTAACTATGGCTACACCTTC. Its protein is CSVETALNYGYTF.

The V gene is TRBV18, the J gene TRBJ2-5; TRBD2 agrees at 11 bases. Losses at the gene ends were 5 bases for V and 9 bases for J; bases not matched to a gene: 11. Germline V gives CDR1 KGHSH, CDR2 LQKENI. This CDR3 is built from 15 residues. CDR3 loop: CASSELAGDPWAQYF. CDR3 coding DNA: TGTGCCAGCTCAGAACTAGCGGGGGACCCTTGGGCCCAGTACTTC. The entire variable domain, with the rest obtained from reference TRBV18 and TRBJ2-5, is as follows: NAGVMQNPRHLVRRRGQEARLRCSPMKGHSHVYWYRQLPEEGLKFMVYLQKENIIDESGMPKERFSAEFPKEGPSILRIQQVVRGDSAAYFCASSELAGDPWAQYFGPGTRLLVL.

In this sample, this clone turned up a few times. The chain has TRBV19 and TRBJ2-5; TRBD2 is a possible D gene (6 bases). TRBJ2-7 matches the DNA end more closely, so the J call is doubtful. Germline-derived CDR1 and CDR2 are LNHDA and SQIVND (reference sequence). This CDR3 is built from 12 residues. CDR3 sequence (DNA): TGTGCCAGTAGTATGGAGGGATACGAGCAGTACTTC. Amino acid sequence: CASSMEGYEQYF.

This chain joins TRBV5-4 and TRBJ2-1; TRBD1 aligns across 10 bases. Germline-derived CDR1 and CDR2 are SGHNT and YYREEE (reference sequence). The CDR3 totals 14 residues. J lost 6 bases, V lost 9 bases, and 9 bases had no gene match. The CDR3 loop reads CAIGRGQGINEQFF. CDR3 sequence (DNA): TGTGCCATCGGGCGGGGACAGGGGATCAATGAGCAGTTCTTC.

Of note for this clone: An end of the junction does not agree with germline; a read error may underlie this. This chain connects TRBV10-3 to TRBJ1-1, with D possibly TRBD1 on 6 matching bases. CDR1 and CDR2 (germline): ENHRY, SYGVKD. The CDR3 totals 15 residues. The CDR3 region has the DNA TGTGCCATCGGTGAGACAGGCACGACGGACACTGAAGCTTTCTTT. It specifies CAIGETGTTDTEAFF.

The chain uses TRBV7-6 and TRBJ1-4; D not resolved. The CDR3 is 14 amino acids. V lost 5 bases and J 8 bases, leaving 15 bases between the germline ends. From germline, CDR1 is SGHVS and CDR2 FNYEAQ. DNA for the CDR3: TGTGCCAGCAGCCCCTACGGCTCGGGAGAAAAACTGTTTTTT. This sequence encodes CASSPYGSGEKLFF.